The 20 T cell receptor beta chains below all came from one sample that was sequenced in a study of cytomegalovirus exposure and HLA in healthy donors. The PCR ran on 60 Vbeta and 13 Jbeta primers. Using immunoSEQ multiplex PCR, the repertoire was profiled, and TCRdb retains in-frame clones only, with some absent. The table has 110,000 to 150,000 clones, roughly 9.8% seen once. The sequencing sample was made of PBMCs. The receptor source for this set is a man aged 50 to 59 in good health and CMV-seronegative.

For this clone: This same CDR3 is encoded by further DNA sequences in the sample. This chain links TRBV30 with TRBJ1-2; D not certain. CDR3 length: 12 amino acids. V lost 2 bases and J 4 bases, leaving 8 bases between the germline ends. Per germline, CDR1 GTSNPN and CDR2 SVGIG (reference sequence). CDR3 region: CAWSTGGYGYTF. CDR3 DNA: TGTGCCTGGAGTACGGGTGGCTATGGCTACACCTTC.

V gene TRBV9 combines with J gene TRBJ1-1; D gene unclear. V lost 4 bases, J lost 3 bases, and 13 bases lay in between. Germline lookup yields CDR1 SGDLS and CDR2 YYNGEE. This CDR3 is 14 amino acids long. Here the CDR3 DNA reads TGTGCCAGCAGCCCACGAAGTGGGCACACTGAAGCTTTCTTT. Its translation: CASSPRSGHTEAFF.

This clone came up a few times. J is TRBJ1-1 and V is TRBV19; weak D call: TRBD1 (5 bases). The length of the CDR3 is 15 residues. V gave up 6 bases and J gave up 7 bases, with 21 bases separating them. Germline V CDR1 and CDR2: LNHDA, SQIVND (reference sequence). CDR3 DNA sequence: TGTGCCAGTAGGGAAAAGGGCCGGGGGAGAGTTGAAGCTTTCTTT. It specifies CASREKGRGRVEAFF.

This clone was detected a few times. CDR3 region: CASTWGADYNEQFF. For the CDR3, the DNA is TGTGCCAGCACCTGGGGAGCAGACTACAATGAGCAGTTCTTC. The chain links TRBV27 to TRBJ2-1; possible D gene TRBD2, 5 bases. The V gene's germline CDR1 is MNHEY and CDR2 SMNVEV (reference sequence). CDR3 length equals 14 residues. The V gene lost 7 bases and the J gene lost 3 bases, with 13 bases spanning the gap.

This clone has only a few counts. V usage is TRBV29-1 and J usage is TRBJ2-1, with 16 bases identical to TRBD2. The ends lost 1 base at V and 7 bases at J; junction bases unmatched: 10. This CDR3 contains 18 residues. Germline V CDR1 and CDR2: SQVTM, ANQGSEA. CDR3 coding DNA: TGCAGCGTTGAAGGCGGGACTAGCGGGAGGGCCATAGTGAATGAGCAGTTCTTC. This encodes CSVEGGTSGRAIVNEQFF.

This clone was observed a handful of times. The chain employs TRBV30 and TRBJ1-6, with D unresolved. This CDR3 has 14 amino acids. The V gene's germline CDR1 is GTSNPN and CDR2 SVGIG (reference sequence). With 0 bases removed from V and 7 bases from J, the gap between germline ends came to 10 bases. The CDR3 coding sequence is TGTGCCTGGAGTGTACTAACGGGGAATTCACCCCTCCACTTT. Translated: CAWSVLTGNSPLHF.

The CDR3 bases are TGTGCCTGGAGTGCAGGGATGAGGACTAGCGGGTCGGAGACCCAGTACTTC. Its protein is CAWSAGMRTSGSETQYF. The V gene is TRBV30, the J gene TRBJ2-5, with 11 bases aligning to TRBD2. Germline loops: CDR1 GTSNPN, CDR2 SVGIG (reference sequence). V gave up 1 base and J gave up 5 bases; unmatched junction bases: 12. The CDR3 runs 17 residues.

This clone was detected many times. The chain links TRBV6-4 to TRBJ2-3; D perhaps matches TRBD2 (5 bases). The CDR3 spans 15 residues. V was clipped by 4 bases and J by 1 base, with 12 bases between them. In germline, CDR1 is MRHNA, CDR2 SNTAGT. CDR3 sequence: CASSGGKEGTDTQYF. As DNA, the CDR3 is TGTGCCAGCAGTGGAGGGAAAGAAGGCACAGATACGCAGTATTTT.

This clone was recorded a few times. CDR3 in amino acids: CASLPGTGGSNQPQHF. DNA of the CDR3: TGTGCCAGCCTCCCCGGGACAGGGGGTAGCAATCAGCCCCAGCATTTT. The rearrangement joins TRBV19 to TRBJ1-5; TRBD1 matches 11 bases. The CDR3 runs to 16 residues. Germline CDR1 LNHDA, CDR2 SQIVND (reference sequence). V shed 9 bases, J shed 0 bases, and the junction held 7 bases outside the gene matches.

This sequence joins TRBV5-1 and TRBJ1-2; TRBD1 matches at 8 bases. The germline V gene encodes CDR1 SGHRS and CDR2 YFSETQ. CDR3 size: 14 residues. V lost 4 bases to trimming and J lost 4 bases; unmatched junction nucleotides: 6. CDR3 nucleotides: TGCGCCAGCAGCGGAGGACAGGGACCCTATGGCTACACCTTC. It translates to CASSGGQGPYGYTF.

This clone was observed a few times. The germline gene is not matched at one end of the junction; a read error may be the cause. The chain couples TRBV4-1 to TRBJ1-2; perhaps TRBD1 as D (5 bases). Germline assignment: CDR1 MGHRA and CDR2 YSYEKL. The CDR3 sequence is 15 residues long. In DNA form, the CDR3 reads TGCGCCAGCAGACAAGGGTGGGGGGAGGACTATGGCTACACCTTC. This translates into CASRQGWGEDYGYTF.

The table lists this clone with a few counts. The V gene is TRBV5-5, the J gene TRBJ1-5; possibly TRBD1 for D (5 bases). V shed 5 bases and J shed 5 bases, with 14 bases lying between them. Per germline, CDR1 SGHKS and CDR2 YYEKEE (reference sequence). The CDR3 is 14 residues long. CDR3 amino acids: CASSAGRGYQPQHF. CDR3 coding DNA: TGTGCCAGCAGTGCTGGGAGGGGATATCAGCCCCAGCATTTT.

The rearrangement uses TRBV6-5 and TRBJ1-3, with TRBD1 identical over 10 bases. V lost 4 bases to trimming and J lost 5 bases; unmatched junction nucleotides: 5. This CDR3 comprises 15 residues. Germline loops: CDR1 MNHEY, CDR2 SVGAGI. The DNA for the CDR3 is TGTGCCAGCAGTTCTGCGGGACAGGGGAGAAACACCATATATTTT. Translating it yields CASSSAGQGRNTIYF.

Written as DNA, the CDR3 is TGCACCAGCAGCCGGAGAGGGACTCTGCGATACGAGCAGTACTTC. Its protein is CTSSRRGTLRYEQYF. The chain joins TRBV1 to TRBJ2-7; the table's D gene call, TRBD2, was not cross checked with the DNA. TRBV1 is a documented pseudogene. This CDR3 is built from 15 residues.

The chain links TRBV7-6 to TRBJ2-1; a possible D gene is TRBD1 (7 bases). Trimming removed 2 bases at V and 2 bases at J, with 13 bases between. Germline V gene sequence: CDR1 SGHVS, CDR2 FNYEAQ. The CDR3 consists of 16 residues. The CDR3 region has the DNA TGTGCCAGCAGCTTAACAGGGGCGGGGACCTACAATGAGCAGTTCTTC. This sequence encodes CASSLTGAGTYNEQFF.

The gene calls are TRBV30 and TRBJ2-7; 9 positions agree with TRBD2. V dropped 4 bases and J dropped 5; count of bases not matched to a gene: 12. The germline CDR1 and CDR2 sequences are GTSNPN and SVGIG (reference sequence). This CDR3 region has 15 residues. The CDR3, as DNA: TGTGCCTGGATGATGGGGCGGGAGGGCCCACACGAGCAGTACTTC. Protein sequence: CAWMMGREGPHEQYF.

This clone was counted a single time. V is TRBV2 and J is TRBJ2-7; 11 nucleotides align to TRBD2. The CDR3 length is 14 residues. Germline values: CDR1 SNHLY, CDR2 FYNNEI. V shed 6 bases, J shed 6 bases, and the junction held 7 bases outside the gene matches. CDR3 in DNA: TGTGCCAGCAGGGCACTAGCGGGAGTACCCGAGCAGTACTTC. This codes for CASRALAGVPEQYF.

The chain has TRBV28 and TRBJ2-5, with 8 positions matching TRBD2. Trimming at V came to 9 bases and at J to 4 bases, leaving 10 bases not matched to a gene. Per germline, CDR1 MDHEN and CDR2 SYDVKM. There are 14 residues in the CDR3. The CDR3 reads CASTRGGARETQYF. DNA for the CDR3: TGTGCCAGTACCCGGGGGGGGGCTCGAGAGACCCAGTACTTC. Complete variable domain (other parts from reference TRBV28 and TRBJ2-5): DVKVTQSSRYLVKRTGEKVFLECVQDMDHENMFWYRQDPGLGLRLIYFSYDVKMKEKGDIPEGYSVSREKKERFSLILESASTNQTSMYLCASTRGGARETQYFGPGTRLLVL.

In its sample, this clone was seen a few times. The V call is TRBV5-4, the J call TRBJ2-7; 7 nucleotides match TRBD2. The V segment lost 0 bases and the J segment 6 bases; nucleotides outside the gene matches: 6. The CDR3 covers 14 residues. The germline CDR1 and CDR2 sequences are SGHNT and YYREEE (reference sequence). CDR3 nucleotides: TGTGCCAGCAGCTTGGGAGCGGGAAATCCCGAGCAGTACTTC. Its protein is CASSLGAGNPEQYF.

The chain recombines TRBV27 with TRBJ2-2; D not certain. The V gene lost 3 bases and the J gene lost 4 bases, with 15 bases spanning the gap. CDR3 length equals 16 residues. Germline CDR1 MNHEY, CDR2 SMNVEV (reference sequence). The CDR3 nucleotides read TGTGCCAGCAGTTTTTACCTCAGCGCCGGCACCGGGGAGCTGTTTTTT. Translated: CASSFYLSAGTGELFF.